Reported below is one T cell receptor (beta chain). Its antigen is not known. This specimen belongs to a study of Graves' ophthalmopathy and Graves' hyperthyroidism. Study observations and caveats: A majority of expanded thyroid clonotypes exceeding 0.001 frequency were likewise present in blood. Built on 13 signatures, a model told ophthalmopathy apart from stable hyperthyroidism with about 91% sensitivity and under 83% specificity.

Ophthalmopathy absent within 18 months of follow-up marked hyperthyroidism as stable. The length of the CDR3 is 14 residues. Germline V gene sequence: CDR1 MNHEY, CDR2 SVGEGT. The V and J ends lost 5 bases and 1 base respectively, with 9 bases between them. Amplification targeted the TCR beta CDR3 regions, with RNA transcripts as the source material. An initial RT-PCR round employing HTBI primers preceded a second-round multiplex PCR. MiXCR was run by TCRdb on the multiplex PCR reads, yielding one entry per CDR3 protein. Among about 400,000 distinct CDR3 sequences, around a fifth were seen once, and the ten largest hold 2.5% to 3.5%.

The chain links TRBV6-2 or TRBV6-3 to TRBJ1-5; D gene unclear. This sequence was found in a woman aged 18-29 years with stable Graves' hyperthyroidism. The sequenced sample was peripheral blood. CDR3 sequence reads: CASSIRRSNQPQHF. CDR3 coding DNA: TGTGCCAGCAGTATCAGGCGGAGCAATCAGCCCCAGCATTTT.